These 14 T cell receptor beta chains were all obtained from the same sample, sequenced in a study of blood T cell repertoires in COVID-19. Some clones are missing from TCRdb's copy, which holds only in-frame ones; the method was immunoSEQ multiplex PCR. The table records roughly 150,000 clones, over 75% of them present only once. Sequenced sample: PBMCs or T cells enriched from blood (not recorded which). Receptors originate from a man between 50 and 59 years old in a cohort exposed to, infected with or recovered from COVID-19 (not recorded which).

The chain links TRBV9 to TRBJ2-7, with 10 positions matching TRBD2. Per germline, CDR1 SGDLS and CDR2 YYNGEE. Trimming removed 0 bases from V and 3 bases from J; junction bases left unmatched: 6. The CDR3 consists of 16 residues. CDR3 sequence reads: CASSVAAGGPGYEQYF. Written as DNA, the CDR3 is TGTGCCAGCAGCGTAGCAGCGGGAGGGCCCGGCTACGAGCAGTACTTC. The full variable domain, with the rest looked up from reference TRBV9 and TRBJ2-7, is DSGVTQTPKHLITATGQRVTLRCSPRSGDLSVYWYQQSLDQGLQFLIQYYNGEERAKGNILERFSAQQFPDLHSELNLSSLELGDSALYFCASSVAAGGPGYEQYFGPGTRLTVT.

This rearrangement joins TRBV10-3 to TRBJ1-1, with 8 bases lining up with TRBD1. This CDR3 is 13 amino acids long. Per the germline V gene, CDR1 is ENHRY and CDR2 is SYGVKD. The V and J ends lost 7 bases and 3 bases, in that order; junction bases with no gene match: 4. Written as DNA, the CDR3 is TGTGCCATCACCCTGGACAGGGACACTGAAGCTTTCTTT. Encoded protein: CAITLDRDTEAFF.

The chain employs TRBV4-3 and TRBJ1-5; D unclear. Between the trimmed V and J ends, which lost 0 bases and 3 bases, there was a span of 6 bases. This CDR3 contains 14 residues. Germline V gene sequence: CDR1 LGHNA, CDR2 YSLEER. CDR3 coding DNA: TGCGCCAGCAGCCAAGATCTGGCCAATCAGCCCCAGCATTTT. Its translation is CASSQDLANQPQHF.

This chain connects TRBV7-9 to TRBJ1-4; D perhaps matches TRBD1 (5 bases). The germline V gene encodes CDR1 SEHNR and CDR2 FQNEAQ (reference sequence). V was trimmed by 2 bases and J by 7 bases, leaving 14 bases between them. The CDR3 spans 15 residues. The CDR3 DNA reads as TGTGCCAGCAGCTTATTAGGGGCAGGATTTGAAAAACTGTTTTTT. Translated: CASSLLGAGFEKLFF.

The V gene is TRBV27, the J gene TRBJ1-5, with a tentative D call TRBD1 (6 bases). Trimming took off 6 bases at V and 7 bases at J, with 16 bases between the two ends. This CDR3 comprises 14 residues. The germline V gene has CDR1 MNHEY and CDR2 SMNVEV (reference sequence). In nucleotides, the CDR3 is TGTGCCAGCAGGAAAGGGGGGGAAGGACAGCCCCAGCATTTT. Amino acid sequence: CASRKGGEGQPQHF.

The chain has TRBV7-9 and TRBJ1-6; D is undetermined. The V gene lost 1 base and the J gene lost 7 bases, with 8 bases spanning the gap. This CDR3 is built from 14 residues. Germline lookup yields CDR1 SEHNR and CDR2 FQNEAQ (reference sequence). CDR3 nucleotides: TGTGCCAGCAGCTTAGGAGGGTTCAATTCACCCCTCCACTTT. Encoded protein: CASSLGGFNSPLHF.

This clone turned up a few times. The chain employs TRBV18 and TRBJ1-4; TRBD1 matches at 8 bases. Germline assignment: CDR1 KGHSH and CDR2 LQKENI. The CDR3 runs 16 residues. Trimming cost V 0 bases and J 0 bases; bases outside gene matches: 0. The DNA of the CDR3 is TGTGCCAGCTCACCACCGGGACAGGCAACTAATGAAAAACTGTTTTTT. It yields the protein CASSPPGQATNEKLFF.

The chain couples TRBV4-3 to TRBJ2-1; TRBD1 aligns across 7 bases. The V and J ends lost 4 bases and 6 bases, in that order; junction bases with no gene match: 3. Germline CDR1 LGHNA, CDR2 YSLEER. The CDR3 runs to 13 residues. In nucleotides, the CDR3 is TGCGCCAGCAGCCCCTACAGGGGCAATGAGCAGTTCTTC. Its translation: CASSPYRGNEQFF.

This clone was seen just once. CDR3: CASSEAGELNQPQHF. In DNA form, the CDR3 reads TGTGCCAGCAGCGAAGCCGGGGAATTGAATCAGCCCCAGCATTTT. The genes are TRBV4-2 and TRBJ1-5; no clear D. The CDR3 covers 15 residues. Germline V gene sequence: CDR1 LGHNA, CDR2 YNFKEQ. The germline V and J ends were trimmed by 5 bases and 4 bases, with 15 bases remaining between them.

The chain has TRBV4-2 and TRBJ1-4; D is possibly TRBD1 (5 bases). The germline V gene encodes CDR1 LGHNA and CDR2 YNFKEQ. Trimming cost V 1 base and J 7 bases, with 13 bases left between them. This CDR3 is 15 amino acids long. The CDR3 loop reads CASSQVAGQGEKLFF. The CDR3 DNA sequence: TGTGCCAGCAGCCAAGTAGCAGGGCAGGGTGAAAAACTGTTTTTT.

The chain is built from TRBV11-1 and TRBJ2-7; 9 nucleotides agree with TRBD2. CDR1 SGHAT and CDR2 FQDESV come from the germline V gene (reference sequence). J gave up 4 bases and V 4 bases, and 8 bases lay outside the gene matches. CDR3 length: 15 residues. CDR3 protein: CASSSVREGVYEQYF. For the CDR3, the DNA is TGTGCCAGCAGCTCCGTGCGGGAGGGAGTTTACGAGCAGTACTTC.

The V gene is TRBV2, the J gene TRBJ2-3; D uncertain. Trimming took 7 bases from V and 1 from J, leaving 6 bases between them. This CDR3 has 12 amino acids. Germline V gene lookup returns CDR1 SNHLY and CDR2 FYNNEI. CDR3 DNA sequence: TGTGCCAGCAACCCAGGCACAGATACGCAGTATTTT. Amino acids: CASNPGTDTQYF.

The gene calls are TRBV4-3 and TRBJ2-7; D is ambiguous. The germline V gene has CDR1 LGHNA and CDR2 YSLEER. V was cut by 0 bases and J by 5 bases, with 14 bases left in between. The CDR3 runs to 15 residues. CDR3 coding DNA: TGCGCCAGCAGCCAAGATATTTCGACGAGGCACGAGCAGTACTTC. Encoded protein: CASSQDISTRHEQYF.

The chain carries TRBV5-1 and TRBJ1-2, with 7 bases aligning to TRBD1. CDR3 length: 15 amino acids. The V gene's germline CDR1 is SGHRS and CDR2 YFSETQ. Losses at the gene ends were 0 bases for V and 8 bases for J; bases not matched to a gene: 10. CDR3 in DNA: TGCGCCAGCAGCTTGGATGAAAACAGGGGTCGAGGCTACACCTTC. Translation: CASSLDENRGRGYTF.